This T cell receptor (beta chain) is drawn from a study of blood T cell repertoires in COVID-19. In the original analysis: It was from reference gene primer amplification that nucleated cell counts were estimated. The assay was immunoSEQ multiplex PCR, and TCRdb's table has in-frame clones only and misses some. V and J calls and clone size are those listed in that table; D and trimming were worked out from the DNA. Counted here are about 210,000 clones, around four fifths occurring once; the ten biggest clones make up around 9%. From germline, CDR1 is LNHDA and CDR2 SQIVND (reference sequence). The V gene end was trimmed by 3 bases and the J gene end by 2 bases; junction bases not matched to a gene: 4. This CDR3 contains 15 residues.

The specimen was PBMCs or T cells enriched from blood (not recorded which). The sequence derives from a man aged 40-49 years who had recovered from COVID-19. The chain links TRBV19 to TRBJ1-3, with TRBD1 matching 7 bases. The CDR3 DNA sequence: TGTGCCAGTAGTATTAACAGGGGCGCTGGAAACACCATATATTTT. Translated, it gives CASSINRGAGNTIYF.